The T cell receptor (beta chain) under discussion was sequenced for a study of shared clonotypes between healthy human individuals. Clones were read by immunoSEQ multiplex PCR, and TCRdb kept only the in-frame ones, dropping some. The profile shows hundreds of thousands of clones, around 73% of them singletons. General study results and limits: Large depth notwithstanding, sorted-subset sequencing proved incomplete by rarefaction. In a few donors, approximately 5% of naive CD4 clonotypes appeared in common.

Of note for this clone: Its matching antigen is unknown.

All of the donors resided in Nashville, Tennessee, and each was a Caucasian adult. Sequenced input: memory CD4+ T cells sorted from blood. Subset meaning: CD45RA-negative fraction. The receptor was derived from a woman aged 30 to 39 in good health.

In DNA form, the CDR3 reads TGCGCCAGCAGCCAAGAGGCTTCCCTTGGGCGATGGCAGTACTTC. Its translation: CASSQEASLGRWQYF. This chain uses TRBV4-1 with TRBJ2-7; D gene ambiguous. CDR3 length equals 15 residues. CDR1 MGHRA and CDR2 YSYEKL come from the germline V gene. V lost 0 bases and J lost 9, with 18 bases in between.